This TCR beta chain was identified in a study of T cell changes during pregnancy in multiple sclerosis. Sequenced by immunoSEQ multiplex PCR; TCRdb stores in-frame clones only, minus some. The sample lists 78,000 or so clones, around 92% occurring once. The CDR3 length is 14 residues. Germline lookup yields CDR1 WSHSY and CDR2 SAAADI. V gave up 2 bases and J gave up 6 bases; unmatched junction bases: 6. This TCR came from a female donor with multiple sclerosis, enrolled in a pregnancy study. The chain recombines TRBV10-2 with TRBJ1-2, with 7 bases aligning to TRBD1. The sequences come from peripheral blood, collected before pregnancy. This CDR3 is CASSEAGGGNGYTF. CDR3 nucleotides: TGCGCCAGCAGTGAGGCAGGAGGGGGCAATGGCTACACCTTC.